This TCR beta chain is drawn from a study of cytomegalovirus exposure and HLA in healthy donors. Per germline, CDR1 SNHLY and CDR2 FYNNEI. The trim removed 7 bases at V and 3 bases at J, leaving 1 base unmatched. CDR3 length: 12 amino acids. TCRdb's copy holds only in-frame clones and misses some; the assay was immunoSEQ multiplex PCR. The data hold under 400,000 clones, with around 86% observed a single time. This clone was counted a single time. This rearrangement joins TRBV2 to TRBJ1-2, with 8 positions matching TRBD1. Sequenced sample: PBMCs. This TCR was recovered from a woman aged 18-29 years in good health and CMV-seronegative. The CDR3 DNA reads TGTGCCAGCACGGACAGGGACTATGGCTACACCTTC. Amino acid sequence: CASTDRDYGYTF.